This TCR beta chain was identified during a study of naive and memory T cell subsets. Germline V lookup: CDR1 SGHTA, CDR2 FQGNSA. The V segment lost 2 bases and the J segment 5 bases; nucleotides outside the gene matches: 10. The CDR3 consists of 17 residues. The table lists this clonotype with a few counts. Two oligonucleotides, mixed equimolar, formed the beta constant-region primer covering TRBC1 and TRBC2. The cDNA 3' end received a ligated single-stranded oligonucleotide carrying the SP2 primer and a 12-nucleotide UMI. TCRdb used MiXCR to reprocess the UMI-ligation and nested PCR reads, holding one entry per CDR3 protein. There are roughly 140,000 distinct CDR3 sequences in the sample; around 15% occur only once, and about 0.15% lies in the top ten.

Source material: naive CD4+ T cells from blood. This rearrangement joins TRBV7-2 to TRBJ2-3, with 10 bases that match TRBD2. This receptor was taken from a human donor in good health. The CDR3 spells CASSLLPSGSGIDTQYF. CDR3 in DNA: TGTGCCAGCAGCTTATTACCTAGCGGGAGTGGTATAGATACGCAGTATTTT.